The 9 T cell receptor beta chains below come from one sample, sequenced in a study of cytomegalovirus exposure and HLA in healthy donors. The PCR was carried out with 60 Vbeta primers and 13 Jbeta primers. The repertoire was sequenced with immunoSEQ multiplex PCR; TCRdb's copy has only in-frame clones and lacks some. The table lists some 270,000 clones, roughly 80% of them singletons, with about 0.28% in the top ten. The material sequenced was PBMCs. The receptors were gathered from a girl between 2 and 10 years old in good health and CMV-seronegative.

V is TRBV9 and J is TRBJ2-7, with 9 bases fitting TRBD2. CDR1 is SGDLS and CDR2 is YYNGEE in the germline V gene. The CDR3 has 13 amino acids. V shed 4 bases, J shed 7 bases, and the junction held 6 bases outside the gene matches. CDR3 region: CASSRGTSREQYF. CDR3 in DNA: TGTGCCAGCAGCCGGGGGACTAGCCGTGAGCAGTACTTC.

CDR3 sequence reads: CASSLTGVQPQHF. The CDR3 DNA sequence: TGTGCCAGCAGTTTAACCGGGGTCCAGCCCCAGCATTTT. The chain links TRBV28 to TRBJ1-5; D is ambiguous. V shed 2 bases and J shed 7 bases, with 9 bases lying between them. Germline CDR1 reads MDHEN; CDR2 reads SYDVKM. The CDR3 runs 13 residues. Full variable domain (rest looked up from reference TRBV28 and TRBJ1-5): DVKVTQSSRYLVKRTGEKVFLECVQDMDHENMFWYRQDPGLGLRLIYFSYDVKMKEKGDIPEGYSVSREKKERFSLILESASTNQTSMYLCASSLTGVQPQHFGDGTRLSIL.

Turning to this clone: A junction boundary mismatches the germline segment, possibly from a read error. The rearrangement uses TRBV18 and TRBJ2-7, with 11 bases that match TRBD2. The CDR3 has 17 amino acids. Germline V gives CDR1 KGHSH, CDR2 LQKENI. This chain's CDR3 is CASSPLAGAVPAYEQYF. In DNA, the CDR3 is TGTGCCAGCTCGCCACTAGCGGGGGCCGTCCCGGCCTACGAGCAGTACTTC.

The genes are TRBV27 and TRBJ2-1; possibly TRBD2 for D (5 bases). The CDR3 has 15 amino acids. V lost 2 bases to trimming and J lost 8 bases, with 16 bases between them. CDR1 is MNHEY, CDR2 SMNVEV, per germline (reference sequence). CDR3 residues: CASSLEGSDFDEQFF. The DNA for the CDR3 is TGTGCCAGCAGTTTAGAGGGTTCCGATTTCGATGAGCAGTTCTTC.

DNA for the CDR3: TGTGCCAGCAGTGAAAGAGGGACTAGCAGTTGGACCGGGGAGCTGTTTTTT. Protein sequence: CASSERGTSSWTGELFF. The J gene is TRBJ2-2, the V gene TRBV25-1; 9 bases are shared with TRBD2. CDR1 is MGHDK and CDR2 is SYGVNS in the germline V gene. This CDR3 is built from 17 residues. With V trimmed by 2 bases and J by 5 bases, 9 bases remained unmatched.

The chain joins TRBV5-8 to TRBJ2-7; D might be TRBD1 (5 bases). Germline V lookup: CDR1 SGHTS, CDR2 YDEGEE. This CDR3 region has 15 residues. V lost 1 base and J 0 bases, leaving 11 bases between the germline ends. In DNA form, the CDR3 reads TGTGCCAGCAGCTTGTTGCAGGGTTACTCCTACGAGCAGTACTTC. This encodes CASSLLQGYSYEQYF.

The rearrangement joins TRBV15 to TRBJ1-6; a possible D gene is TRBD1 (6 bases). Looked up from germline, CDR1 is LNHNV and CDR2 is YYDKDF (reference sequence). The CDR3 has 16 amino acids. Trimming took off 5 bases at V and 6 bases at J, with 17 bases between the two ends. The CDR3 region has the DNA TGTGCCACCAGCTCGCGACGGGGGGCCAGTAATTCACCCCTCCACTTT. Protein sequence: CATSSRRGASNSPLHF.

V and J are TRBV14 and TRBJ1-4; 8 bases agree with TRBD1. Trimming at V came to 3 bases and at J to 3 bases, leaving 6 bases not matched to a gene. CDR1 is SGHDN and CDR2 is FVKESK in the germline V gene. This CDR3 region has 16 residues. CDR3: CASSQAETGANEKLFF. DNA for the CDR3: TGTGCCAGCAGCCAGGCGGAGACAGGGGCTAATGAAAAACTGTTTTTT.

The J gene is TRBJ1-1, the V gene TRBV7-4; 7 nucleotides line up with TRBD1. CDR3 length: 14 residues. The V gene end was trimmed by 5 bases and the J gene end by 5 bases; junction bases not matched to a gene: 8. CDR1 SGHVT and CDR2 SQSDAQ come from the germline V gene. The CDR3 nucleotides read TGTGCCAGCAGCCGCAACAGGGGCTGGACTGAAGCTTTCTTT. As protein: CASSRNRGWTEAFF.